Described below is a single TCR beta chain sequence and its context. Its target is unknown. This CDR3 has 15 residues. CDR1 MNHEY and CDR2 SVGAGI come from the germline V gene. V lost 6 bases to trimming and J lost 0 bases; unmatched junction nucleotides: 3. This specimen comes from a study of shared clonotypes between healthy human individuals. Whole-study findings and limits: An anticipated effect of sequencing depth on clonotype sharing among donors was recognized.

Several immunoSEQ 96-well plates shared each subset's DNA, each plate a replicate. Sequencing on ten immunoSEQ deep assay plates was performed for unsorted PBMC DNA. Original processing methods: Junction-only immunoSEQ data arrived without quality scores, meaning filtering differed. The data were produced by immunoSEQ multiplex PCR, yet TCRdb's version contains in-frame clones alone and is incomplete. V and J calls and clone size come straight from that table; D and trimming were deduced from the DNA. The data show about 520,000 clones, about 85% seen once. The chain uses TRBV6-5 and TRBJ2-2, with TRBD2 matching 8 bases. This receptor was identified in a woman aged 35 to 49 in good health. Some clones in this sample may be carry-over from other donors' samples. The source material was PBMCs. The CDR3 DNA follows: TGTGCCAGCAGGGCGGGACTAGCGAACACCGGGGAGCTGTTTTTT. As protein: CASRAGLANTGELFF.